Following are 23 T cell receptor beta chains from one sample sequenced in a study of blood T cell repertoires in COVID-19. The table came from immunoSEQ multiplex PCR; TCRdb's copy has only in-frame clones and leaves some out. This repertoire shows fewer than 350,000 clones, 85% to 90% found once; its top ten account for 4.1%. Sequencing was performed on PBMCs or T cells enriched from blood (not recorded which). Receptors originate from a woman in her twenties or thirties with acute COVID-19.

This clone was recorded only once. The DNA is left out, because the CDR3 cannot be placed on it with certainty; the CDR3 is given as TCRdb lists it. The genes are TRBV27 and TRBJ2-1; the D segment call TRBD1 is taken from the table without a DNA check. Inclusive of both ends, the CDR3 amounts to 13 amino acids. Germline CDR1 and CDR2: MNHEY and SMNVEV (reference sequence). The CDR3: CASSLVGQGALFF.

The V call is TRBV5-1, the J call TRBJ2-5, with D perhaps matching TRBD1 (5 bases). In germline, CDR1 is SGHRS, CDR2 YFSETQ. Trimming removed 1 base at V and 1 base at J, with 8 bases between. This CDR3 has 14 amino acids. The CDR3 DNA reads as TGCGCCAGCAGCTTGTGGGGCGGCCAAGAGACCCAGTACTTC. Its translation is CASSLWGGQETQYF.

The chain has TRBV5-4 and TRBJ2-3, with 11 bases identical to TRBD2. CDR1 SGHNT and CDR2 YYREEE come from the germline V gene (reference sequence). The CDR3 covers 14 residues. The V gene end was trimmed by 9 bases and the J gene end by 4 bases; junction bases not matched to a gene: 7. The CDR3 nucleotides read TGTGCCACCTTAGCGGGAGGGGCACCAGATACGCAGTATTTT. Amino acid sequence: CATLAGGAPDTQYF.

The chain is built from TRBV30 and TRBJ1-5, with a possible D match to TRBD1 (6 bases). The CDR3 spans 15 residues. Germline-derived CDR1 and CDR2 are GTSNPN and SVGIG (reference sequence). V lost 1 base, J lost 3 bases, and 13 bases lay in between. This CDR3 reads CAWSARGAHNQPQHF. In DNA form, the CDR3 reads TGTGCCTGGAGTGCCCGGGGGGCCCACAATCAGCCCCAGCATTTT.

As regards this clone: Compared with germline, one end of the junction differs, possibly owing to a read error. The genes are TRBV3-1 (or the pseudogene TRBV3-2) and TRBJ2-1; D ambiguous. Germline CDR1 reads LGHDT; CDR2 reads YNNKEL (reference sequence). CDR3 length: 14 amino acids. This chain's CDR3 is CASTQSEYYNEQFF. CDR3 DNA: TGTGCCAGCACCCAAAGCGAGTATTACAATGAGCAGTTCTTC.

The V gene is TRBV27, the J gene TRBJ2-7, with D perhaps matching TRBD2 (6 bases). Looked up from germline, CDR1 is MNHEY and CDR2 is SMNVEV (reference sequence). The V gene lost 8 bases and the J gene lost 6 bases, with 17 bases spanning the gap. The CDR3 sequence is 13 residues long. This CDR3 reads CASYGVGEVEQYF. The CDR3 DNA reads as TGTGCCAGCTACGGGGTAGGGGAGGTCGAGCAGTACTTC.

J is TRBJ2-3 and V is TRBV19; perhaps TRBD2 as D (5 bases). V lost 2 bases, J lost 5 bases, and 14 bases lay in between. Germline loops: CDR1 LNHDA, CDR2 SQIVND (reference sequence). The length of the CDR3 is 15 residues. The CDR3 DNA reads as TGTGCCAGTAGTATACGCGGAGGAACGGGAGATACGCAGTATTTT. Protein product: CASSIRGGTGDTQYF. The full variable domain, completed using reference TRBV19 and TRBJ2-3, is DGGITQSPKYLFRKEGQNVTLSCEQNLNHDAMYWYRQDPGQGLRLIYYSQIVNDFQKGDIAEGYSVSREKKESFPLTVTSAQKNPTAFYLCASSIRGGTGDTQYFGPGTRLTVL.

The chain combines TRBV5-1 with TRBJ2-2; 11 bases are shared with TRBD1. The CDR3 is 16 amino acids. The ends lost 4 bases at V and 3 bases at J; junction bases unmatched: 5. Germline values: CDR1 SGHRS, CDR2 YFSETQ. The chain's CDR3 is CASSQGQGAHTGELFF. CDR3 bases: TGCGCCAGCAGCCAAGGACAGGGGGCACACACCGGGGAGCTGTTTTTT.

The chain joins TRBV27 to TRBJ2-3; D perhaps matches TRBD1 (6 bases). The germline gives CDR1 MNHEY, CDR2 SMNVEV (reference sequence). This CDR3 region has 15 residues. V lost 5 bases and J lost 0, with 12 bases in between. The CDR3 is CASSQGGFSTDTQYF. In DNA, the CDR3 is TGTGCCAGCAGTCAAGGGGGTTTCAGCACAGATACGCAGTATTTT.

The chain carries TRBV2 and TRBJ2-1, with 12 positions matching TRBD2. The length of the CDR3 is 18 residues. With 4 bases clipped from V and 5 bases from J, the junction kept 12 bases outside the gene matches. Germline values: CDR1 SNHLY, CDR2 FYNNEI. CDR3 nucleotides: TGTGCCAGCAGTGGGTCTAGCGGGAGGGCCGGGCCGAACAATGAGCAGTTCTTC. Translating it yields CASSGSSGRAGPNNEQFF.

This chain's CDR3 is CASSQDPGTQGAYNEQFF. The CDR3 nucleotides are TGTGCCAGCAGCCAAGATCCAGGGACACAGGGGGCCTACAATGAGCAGTTCTTC. J is TRBJ2-1 and V is TRBV3-1 (or the pseudogene TRBV3-2), with 8 bases lining up with TRBD1. This CDR3 is built from 18 residues. J gave up 2 bases and V 0 bases, and 9 bases lay outside the gene matches. Looked up from germline, CDR1 is LGHDT and CDR2 is YNNKEL (reference sequence).

CDR3 bases: TGTGCCAGCAGCCGCACTAGCGAGGGGCCCGGGGAGCTGTTTTTT. The encoded protein is CASSRTSEGPGELFF. The rearrangement joins TRBV7-6 to TRBJ2-2; 7 nucleotides align to TRBD2. Germline V lookup: CDR1 SGHVS, CDR2 FNYEAQ. The V gene end was trimmed by 5 bases and the J gene end by 6 bases; junction bases not matched to a gene: 9. This CDR3 spans 15 amino acids. Supplemented by reference TRBV7-6 and TRBJ2-2, the full variable domain reads GAGVSQSPRYKVTKRGQDVALRCDPISGHVSLYWYRQALGQGPEFLTYFNYEAQQDKSGLPNDRFSAERPEGSISTLTIQRTEQRDSAMYRCASSRTSEGPGELFFGEGSRLTVL.

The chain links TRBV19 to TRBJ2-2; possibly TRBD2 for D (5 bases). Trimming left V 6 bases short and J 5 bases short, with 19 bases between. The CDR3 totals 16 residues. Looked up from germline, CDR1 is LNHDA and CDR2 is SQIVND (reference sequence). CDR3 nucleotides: TGTGCCAGTAGCACAGTAGTGGGAGATGATACCGGGGAGCTGTTTTTT. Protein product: CASSTVVGDDTGELFF.

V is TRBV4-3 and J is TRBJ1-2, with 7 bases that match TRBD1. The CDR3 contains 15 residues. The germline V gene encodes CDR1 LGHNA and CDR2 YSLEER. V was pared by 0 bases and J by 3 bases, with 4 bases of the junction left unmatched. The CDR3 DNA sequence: TGCGCCAGCAGCCAAGAGCTTGGACAGGACTATGGCTACACCTTC. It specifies CASSQELGQDYGYTF.

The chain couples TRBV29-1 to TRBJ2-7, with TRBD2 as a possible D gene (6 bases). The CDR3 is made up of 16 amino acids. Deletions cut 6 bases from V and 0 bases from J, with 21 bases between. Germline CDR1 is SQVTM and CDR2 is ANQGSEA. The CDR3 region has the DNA TGCAGCGTGGCCGGGGGACCTACGACGAGCTCCTACGAGCAGTACTTC. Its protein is CSVAGGPTTSSYEQYF.

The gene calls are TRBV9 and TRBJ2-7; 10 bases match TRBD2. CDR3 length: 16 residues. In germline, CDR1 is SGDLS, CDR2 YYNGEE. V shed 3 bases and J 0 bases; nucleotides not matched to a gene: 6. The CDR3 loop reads CASSAGLAESSYEQYF. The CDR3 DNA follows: TGTGCCAGCAGCGCTGGACTAGCGGAGAGCTCCTACGAGCAGTACTTC.

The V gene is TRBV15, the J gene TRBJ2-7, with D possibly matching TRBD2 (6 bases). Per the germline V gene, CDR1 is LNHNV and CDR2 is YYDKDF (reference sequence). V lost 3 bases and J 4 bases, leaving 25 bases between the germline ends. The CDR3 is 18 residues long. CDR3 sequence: CATSSPPGDKAGSYEQYF. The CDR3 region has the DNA TGTGCCACCAGCAGTCCACCCGGCGATAAAGCGGGCTCGTACGAGCAGTACTTC.

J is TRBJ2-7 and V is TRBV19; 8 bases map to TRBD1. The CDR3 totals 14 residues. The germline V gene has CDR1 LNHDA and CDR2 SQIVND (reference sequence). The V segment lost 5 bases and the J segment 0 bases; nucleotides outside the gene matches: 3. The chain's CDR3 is CASSPGGRSYEQYF. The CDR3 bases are TGTGCCAGTAGTCCAGGGGGCCGCTCCTACGAGCAGTACTTC.

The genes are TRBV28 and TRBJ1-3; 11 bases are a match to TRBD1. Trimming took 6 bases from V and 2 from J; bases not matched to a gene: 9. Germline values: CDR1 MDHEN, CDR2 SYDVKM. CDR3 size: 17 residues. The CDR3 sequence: CASRPPPDRGPGNTIYF. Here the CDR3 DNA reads TGTGCCAGCAGACCTCCCCCGGACAGGGGGCCTGGAAACACCATATATTTT.

The CDR3 bases are TGTGCCAGCAGTTCCGGACTAGCGGGAGTATCTGGCTACGAGCAGTACTTC. Protein: CASSSGLAGVSGYEQYF. The chain is built from TRBV28 and TRBJ2-7, with TRBD2 identical over 13 bases. The CDR3 consists of 17 residues. Germline V gene lookup returns CDR1 MDHEN and CDR2 SYDVKM. J gave up 3 bases and V 4 bases, and 9 bases lay outside the gene matches. Using reference TRBV28 and TRBJ2-7 for the parts outside the CDR3, the full variable domain is DVKVTQSSRYLVKRTGEKVFLECVQDMDHENMFWYRQDPGLGLRLIYFSYDVKMKEKGDIPEGYSVSREKKERFSLILESASTNQTSMYLCASSSGLAGVSGYEQYFGPGTRLTVT.

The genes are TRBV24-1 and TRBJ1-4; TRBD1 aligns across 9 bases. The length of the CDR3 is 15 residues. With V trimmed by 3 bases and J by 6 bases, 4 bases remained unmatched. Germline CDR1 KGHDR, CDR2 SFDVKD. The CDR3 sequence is CATSDAGTGYEKLFF. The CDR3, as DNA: TGTGCCACCAGTGATGCCGGGACAGGGTATGAAAAACTGTTTTTT.

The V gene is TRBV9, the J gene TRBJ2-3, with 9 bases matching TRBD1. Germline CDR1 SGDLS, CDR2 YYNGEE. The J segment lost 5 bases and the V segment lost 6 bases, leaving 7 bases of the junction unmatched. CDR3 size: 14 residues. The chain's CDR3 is CASTRDRVGDTQYF. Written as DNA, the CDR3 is TGTGCCAGCACACGGGACAGGGTGGGAGATACGCAGTATTTT. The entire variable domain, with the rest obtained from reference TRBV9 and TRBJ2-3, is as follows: DSGVTQTPKHLITATGQRVTLRCSPRSGDLSVYWYQQSLDQGLQFLIQYYNGEERAKGNILERFSAQQFPDLHSELNLSSLELGDSALYFCASTRDRVGDTQYFGPGTRLTVL.

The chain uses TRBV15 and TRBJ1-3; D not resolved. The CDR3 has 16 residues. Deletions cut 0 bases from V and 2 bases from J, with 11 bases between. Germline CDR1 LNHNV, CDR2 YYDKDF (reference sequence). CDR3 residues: CATSRDITTTGNTIYF. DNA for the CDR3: TGTGCCACCAGCAGAGATATAACAACCACTGGAAACACCATATATTTT.